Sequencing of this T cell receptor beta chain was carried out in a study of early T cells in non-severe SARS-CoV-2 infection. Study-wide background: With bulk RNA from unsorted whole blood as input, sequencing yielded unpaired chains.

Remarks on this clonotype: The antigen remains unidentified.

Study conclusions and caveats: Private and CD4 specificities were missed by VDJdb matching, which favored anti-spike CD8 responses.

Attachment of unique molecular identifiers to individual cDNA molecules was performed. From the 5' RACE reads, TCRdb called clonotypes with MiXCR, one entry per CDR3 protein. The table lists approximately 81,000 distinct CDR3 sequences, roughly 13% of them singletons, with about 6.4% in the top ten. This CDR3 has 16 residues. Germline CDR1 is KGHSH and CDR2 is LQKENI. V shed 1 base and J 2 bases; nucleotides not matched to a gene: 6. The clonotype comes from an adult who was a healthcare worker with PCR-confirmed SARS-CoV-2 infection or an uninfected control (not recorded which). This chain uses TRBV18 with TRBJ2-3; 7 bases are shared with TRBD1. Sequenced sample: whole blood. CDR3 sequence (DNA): TGTGCCAGCTCACCACGGGACAGTGTCCTCACAGATACGCAGTATTTT. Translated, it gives CASSPRDSVLTDTQYF.